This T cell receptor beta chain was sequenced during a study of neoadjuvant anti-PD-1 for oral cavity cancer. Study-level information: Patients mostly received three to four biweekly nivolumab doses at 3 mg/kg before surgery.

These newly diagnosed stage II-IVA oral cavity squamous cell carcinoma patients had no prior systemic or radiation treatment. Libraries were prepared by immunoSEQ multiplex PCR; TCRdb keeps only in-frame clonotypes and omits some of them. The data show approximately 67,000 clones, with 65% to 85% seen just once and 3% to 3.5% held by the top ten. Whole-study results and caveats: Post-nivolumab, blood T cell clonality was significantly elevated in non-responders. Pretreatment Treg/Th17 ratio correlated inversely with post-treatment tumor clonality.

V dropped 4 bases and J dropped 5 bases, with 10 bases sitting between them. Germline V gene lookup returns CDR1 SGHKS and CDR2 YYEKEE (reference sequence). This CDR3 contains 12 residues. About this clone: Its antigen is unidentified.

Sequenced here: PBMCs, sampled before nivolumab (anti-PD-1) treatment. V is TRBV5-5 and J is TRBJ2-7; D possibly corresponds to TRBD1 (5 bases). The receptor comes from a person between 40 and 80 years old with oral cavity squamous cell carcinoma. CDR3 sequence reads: CASSQGLHEQYF. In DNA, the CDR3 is TGTGCCAGCAGCCAGGGTCTCCACGAGCAGTACTTC.